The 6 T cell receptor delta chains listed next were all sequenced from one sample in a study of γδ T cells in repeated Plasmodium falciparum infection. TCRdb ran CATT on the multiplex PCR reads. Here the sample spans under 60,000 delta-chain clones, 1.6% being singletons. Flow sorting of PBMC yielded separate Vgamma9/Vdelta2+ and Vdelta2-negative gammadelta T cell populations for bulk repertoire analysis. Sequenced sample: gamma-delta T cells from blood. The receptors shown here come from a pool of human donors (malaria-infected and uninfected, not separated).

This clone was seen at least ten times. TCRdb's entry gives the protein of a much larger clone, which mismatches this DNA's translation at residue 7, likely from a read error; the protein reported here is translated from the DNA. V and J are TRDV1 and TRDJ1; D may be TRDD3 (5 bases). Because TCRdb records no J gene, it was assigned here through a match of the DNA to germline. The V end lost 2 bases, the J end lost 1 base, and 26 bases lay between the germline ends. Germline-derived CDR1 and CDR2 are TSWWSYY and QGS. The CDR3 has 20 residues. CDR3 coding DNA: TGTGCTCTTGGGGAAAACGGCGGGCCATCCTCGGGGGTCCTCACCGATAAACTCATCTTT. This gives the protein CALGENGGPSSGVLTDKLIF.

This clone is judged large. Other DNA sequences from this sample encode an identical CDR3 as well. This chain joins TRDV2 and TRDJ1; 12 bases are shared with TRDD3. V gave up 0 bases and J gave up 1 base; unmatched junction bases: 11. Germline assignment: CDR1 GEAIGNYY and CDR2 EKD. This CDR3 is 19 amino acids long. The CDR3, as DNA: TGTGCCTGTGACACCCTGCCTCCTGGGGGATACGGAAGCACCGATAAACTCATCTTT. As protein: CACDTLPPGGYGSTDKLIF.

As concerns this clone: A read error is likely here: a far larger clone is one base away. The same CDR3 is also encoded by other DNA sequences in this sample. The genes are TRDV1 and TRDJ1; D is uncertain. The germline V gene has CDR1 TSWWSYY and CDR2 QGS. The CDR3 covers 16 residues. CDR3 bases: TGTGCTCTTGGGGACAAGGTACTGATCCCGTCCGATAAGCTCATCTTT. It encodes CALGDKVLIPSDKLIF.

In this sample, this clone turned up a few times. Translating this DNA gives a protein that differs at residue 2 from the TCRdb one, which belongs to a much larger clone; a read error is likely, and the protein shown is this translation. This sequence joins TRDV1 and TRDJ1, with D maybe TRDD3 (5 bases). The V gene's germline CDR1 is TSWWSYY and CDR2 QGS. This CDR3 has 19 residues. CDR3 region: CSLGELKVTTVRYTDKLIF. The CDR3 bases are TGTTCTCTTGGGGAACTAAAGGTGACTACTGTTCGGTACACCGATAAACTCATCTTT.

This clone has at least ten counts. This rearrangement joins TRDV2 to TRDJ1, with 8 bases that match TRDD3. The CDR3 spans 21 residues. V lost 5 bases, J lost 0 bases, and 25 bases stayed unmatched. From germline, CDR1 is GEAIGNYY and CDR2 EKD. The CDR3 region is CACVPLFLLGGLRTDTDKLIF. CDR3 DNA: TGTGCCTGTGTCCCTTTATTCCTCCTTGGGGGATTGAGAACCGACACCGATAAACTCATCTTT.

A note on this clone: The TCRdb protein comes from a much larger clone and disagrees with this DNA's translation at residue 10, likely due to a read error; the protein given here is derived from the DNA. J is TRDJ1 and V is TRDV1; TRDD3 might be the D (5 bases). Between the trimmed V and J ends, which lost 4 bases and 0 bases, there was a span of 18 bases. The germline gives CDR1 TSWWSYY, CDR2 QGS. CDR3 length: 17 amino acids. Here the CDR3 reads CALGGCPGMTYTDKLIF. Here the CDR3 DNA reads TGTGCTCTTGGGGGGTGTCCCGGGATGACGTACACCGATAAACTCATCTTT.